Listed below are T cell receptor beta chains from one sample, sequenced in a study of cytotoxic CD8 clonotypes in ibrutinib-treated CLL. This table comes from immunoSEQ multiplex PCR, and its TCRdb copy is limited to in-frame clones, with some not included. The data contain around 24,000 clones, approximately 81% of them singletons. The input for sequencing was PBMCs, taken before ibrutinib treatment. These receptors all come from a human donor with chronic lymphocytic leukemia. Both conserved end residues are part of each CDR3. D genes are given only for firm matches. The size of a clone is reported for some rows only, either as once, few or many, or as a class for expanded clones.

CDR3 protein | CDR3 DNA | V gene | D gene | CDR3 length | J gene | clone size
CASSVAPSSSYEQYF | TGTGCCAGCAGCGTAGCACCCTCCTCATCCTACGAGCAGTACTTC | TRBV9 | . | 15 | TRBJ2-7 | once
CASSYDRTTGELFF | TGTGCCAGCAGCTACGACAGGACCACCGGGGAGCTGTTTTTT | TRBV7-2 | . | 14 | TRBJ2-2 | .
CASSRQGWSHEQYF | TGTGCCAGTAGTAGACAGGGATGGAGTCACGAGCAGTACTTC | TRBV19 | TRBD1 | 14 | TRBJ2-7 | .
CASSLDWGVAIYF | TGTGCCAGCAGCTTAGATTGGGGTGTGGCCATATATTTT | TRBV11-2 | . | 13 | TRBJ1-3 | few
CASSLGDRPLDTQYF | TGTGCCAGCAGCTTAGGCGACCGTCCCCTGGATACGCAGTATTTT | TRBV11-2 | . | 15 | TRBJ2-3 | few
CASSLDGAQFSGANVLTF | TGTGCCAGCAGCTTAGATGGGGCCCAGTTCTCTGGGGCCAACGTCCTGACTTTC | TRBV7-2 | . | 18 | TRBJ2-6 | .
CASSESGGGNYGYTF | TGTGCCAGCAGTGAATCCGGCGGAGGGAACTATGGCTACACCTTC | TRBV2 | . | 15 | TRBJ1-2 | .
CAWSHTARGATNEKLFF | TGTGCCTGGAGTCACACTGCACGGGGGGCAACTAATGAAAAACTGTTTTTT | TRBV30 | . | 17 | TRBJ1-4 | .
CASNTGYNEKLFF | TGCGCCAGCAACACAGGCTATAATGAAAAACTGTTTTTT | TRBV4-1 | . | 13 | TRBJ1-4 | .
CASSEMRYEQYF | TGTGCCAGCAGTGAAATGCGGTACGAGCAGTACTTC | TRBV6-1 | . | 12 | TRBJ2-7 | .
CASSLGPSRSGGYTF | TGTGCCAGCAGCTTAGGTCCCAGTAGGTCTGGAGGCTACACCTTC | TRBV7-8 | . | 15 | TRBJ1-2 | .
CASSRGTKETQYF | TGTGCCAGCAGCCGAGGGACTAAAGAGACCCAGTACTTC | TRBV7-3 | TRBD2 | 13 | TRBJ2-5 | .
CASNPNRDLFYNEQFF | TGTGCCAGCAATCCGAACCGGGACTTATTCTACAATGAGCAGTTCTTC | TRBV2 | . | 16 | TRBJ2-1 | once
CASSPPRGRGYYGYTF | TGTGCCAGCAGCCCCCCGCGGGGCAGGGGTTACTATGGCTACACCTTC | TRBV21-1 | . | 16 | TRBJ1-2 | .
CASSYLRGVSGELFF | TGTGCCAGCAGTTACCTCAGGGGTGTGTCCGGGGAGCTGTTTTTT | TRBV6-5 | . | 15 | TRBJ2-2 | .
CASSFVANTGELFF | TGTGCCAGCAGCTTTGTTGCGAACACCGGGGAGCTGTTTTTT | TRBV7-9 | . | 14 | TRBJ2-2 | once
CASSEETQYF | TGTGCCAGCAGTGAAGAGACCCAGTACTTC | TRBV28 | . | 10 | TRBJ2-5 | .
CSVTKTGQNGYTF | TGCAGCGTCACCAAGACCGGGCAGAATGGCTACACCTTC | TRBV29-1 | . | 13 | TRBJ1-2 | .
CASSESIGAGVTGELFF | TGTGCCAGCAGTGAATCAATCGGAGCGGGAGTTACCGGGGAGCTGTTTTTT | TRBV6-1 | TRBD2 | 17 | TRBJ2-2 | few
CASSEFDEKLFF | TGTGCCAGCAGTGAATTCGATGAAAAACTGTTTTTT | TRBV2 | . | 12 | TRBJ1-4 | .
CASSFGTSGRLNEQFF | TGTGCCAGCAGCTTCGGGACTAGCGGGAGATTAAATGAGCAGTTCTTC | TRBV7-6 | TRBD2 | 16 | TRBJ2-1 | .
CASSSRTGVYEQYF | TGTGCCAGCAGCTCACGGACAGGGGTATACGAGCAGTACTTC | TRBV7-2 | TRBD1 | 14 | TRBJ2-7 | .
CASSWGRETQYF | TGTGCCAGCAGCTGGGGCCGGGAGACCCAGTACTTC | TRBV5-6 | . | 12 | TRBJ2-5 | .
CASGTSGSEQYF | TGTGCCAGTGGGACTAGCGGGAGTGAGCAGTACTTC | TRBV6-1 | TRBD2 | 12 | TRBJ2-7 | .
CASSPRDEQFF | TGTGCCAGCTCCCCCCGGGATGAGCAGTTCTTC | TRBV18 | . | 11 | TRBJ2-1 | once
CASSSPSSGTGGIAEAFF | TGTGCCAGCAGTTCTCCCTCATCCGGGACAGGGGGTATCGCTGAAGCTTTCTTT | TRBV28 | TRBD1 | 18 | TRBJ1-1 | .
CASSDLRDMYYGYTF | TGTGCCAGCAGTGATTTGAGGGATATGTACTATGGCTACACCTTC | TRBV2 | . | 15 | TRBJ1-2 | .
CAIRLGTSGSYTDTQYF | TGTGCCATCAGGCTAGGGACTAGCGGGAGTTACACAGATACGCAGTATTTT | TRBV10-3 | TRBD2 | 17 | TRBJ2-3 | few
CASSLGTGGNIQYF | TGTGCCAGCAGCTTAGGGACAGGGGGAAACATTCAGTACTTC | TRBV7-2 | TRBD1 | 14 | TRBJ2-4 | few
CASSVELAVNTGELFF | TGTGCCAGCAGCGTAGAATTAGCGGTGAACACCGGGGAGCTGTTTTTT | TRBV9 | . | 16 | TRBJ2-2 | .
CASSIGGTNTEAFF | TGTGCCAGTAGTATCGGGGGGACGAACACTGAAGCTTTCTTT | TRBV19 | . | 14 | TRBJ1-1 | .
CSAQGQAEAFF | TGCAGCGCACAGGGACAGGCTGAAGCTTTCTTT | TRBV29-1 | TRBD1 | 11 | TRBJ1-1 | few
CASSIGSKETQYF | TGTGCCAGTAGTATCGGGTCCAAAGAGACCCAGTACTTC | TRBV19 | . | 13 | TRBJ2-5 | .
CASSIATAETQYF | TGTGCCAGTAGTATAGCAACGGCCGAGACCCAGTACTTC | TRBV19 | . | 13 | TRBJ2-5 | .
CASSVGVTDTQYF | TGTGCCAGCAGCGTTGGGGTTACAGATACGCAGTATTTT | TRBV9 | . | 13 | TRBJ2-3 | .
CASSFRASGGETQYF | TGTGCCAGCAGCTTTAGGGCTAGCGGAGGGGAGACCCAGTACTTC | TRBV12-1 | . | 15 | TRBJ2-5 | .
CASSQVSGRGTGELFF | TGTGCCAGCAGCCAAGTTAGCGGGAGAGGCACCGGGGAGCTGTTTTTT | TRBV4-2 | TRBD2 | 16 | TRBJ2-2 | once
CAIKTSGPSTDTQYF | TGTGCCATCAAGACTAGCGGCCCTAGCACAGATACGCAGTATTTT | TRBV10-3 | TRBD2 | 15 | TRBJ2-3 | .
CASSSPGKRGYTF | TGTGCCAGCAGTTCCCCCGGCAAACGTGGCTACACCTTC | TRBV6-5 | . | 13 | TRBJ1-2 | .
CASSSSGTGKQFF | TGTGCCAGCAGCTCCTCCGGGACAGGGAAACAGTTCTTC | TRBV28 | TRBD1 | 13 | TRBJ2-1 | .